This T cell receptor (beta chain) was observed in a study of cytomegalovirus exposure and HLA in healthy donors. PCR employed 60 Vbeta and 13 Jbeta primers. Assay: immunoSEQ multiplex PCR; the TCRdb copy retains only in-frame clones and omits some. The sample contains a few hundred thousand clones, about 75% of which appear only once. This TCR was sampled from a young man in good health and CMV-seronegative. The sequenced material came from PBMCs.

The CDR3 bases are TGTGCCAGCATCCTAGGGGGAGTTGGCGGTGAAGCTTTCTTT. Residues: CASILGGVGGEAFF. The chain uses TRBV11-2 and TRBJ1-1, with a possible D match to TRBD1 (6 bases). The V gene's germline CDR1 is SGHAT and CDR2 FQNNGV. The length of the CDR3 is 14 residues. The germline V and J ends were trimmed by 7 bases and 7 bases, with 19 bases remaining between them.